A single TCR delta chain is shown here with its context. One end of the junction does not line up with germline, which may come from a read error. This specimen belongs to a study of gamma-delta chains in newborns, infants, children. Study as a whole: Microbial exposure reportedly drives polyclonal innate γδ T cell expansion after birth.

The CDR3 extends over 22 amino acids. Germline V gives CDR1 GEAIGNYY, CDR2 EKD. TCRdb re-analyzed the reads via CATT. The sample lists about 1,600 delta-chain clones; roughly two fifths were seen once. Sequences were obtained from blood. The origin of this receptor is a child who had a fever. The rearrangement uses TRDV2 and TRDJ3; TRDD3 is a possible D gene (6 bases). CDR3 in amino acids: CARDTVRGNRPRASRDTRQMFF. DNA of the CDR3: TGTGCCCGTGACACCGTCCGGGGGAATCGCCCAAGAGCCTCCCGGGACACCCGACAGATGTTTTTC.